Each of the 29 T cell receptor beta chains below was sequenced from the same sample in a study of T cells after yellow fever vaccination. TCRdb independently ran MiXCR on the 5' RACE reads; one entry per CDR3 protein. The profile shows 310,000 or so distinct CDR3 sequences, around 7.3% of them singletons. This sample comprised PBMCs, obtained around 45 days after the first yellow fever vaccination. Source of these receptors: a man aged 18 to 30 who received the YFV17D yellow fever vaccine.

This clonotype was counted only a few times. This chain joins TRBV5-5 and TRBJ2-7; D ambiguous. This CDR3 has 16 amino acids. V lost 0 bases, J lost 3 bases, and 16 bases lay in between. Germline loops: CDR1 SGHKS, CDR2 YYEKEE (reference sequence). The CDR3 coding sequence is TGTGCCAGCAGCTTGGAGGCTGGCTTCGTAAGCTACGAGCAGTACGTC. Its translation is CASSLEAGFVSYEQYV.

This clonotype was counted ten times or more. The chain recombines TRBV5-1 with TRBJ2-3; D perhaps matches TRBD1 (6 bases). V was cut by 0 bases and J by 5 bases, with 10 bases left in between. The CDR3 has 14 residues. CDR1 SGHRS and CDR2 YFSETQ come from the germline V gene. CDR3 sequence (DNA): TGCGCCAGCAGCTTGGTGGGCAGGGGAGATACGCAGTATTTT. Translating it yields CASSLVGRGDTQYF.

This clonotype was detected many times. The chain couples TRBV9 to TRBJ2-5; possibly TRBD2 for D (6 bases). Trimming shortened V by 6 bases and J by 1 base, and 19 bases separated the two germline ends. The CDR3 has 16 residues. Per germline, CDR1 SGDLS and CDR2 YYNGEE. The CDR3 DNA is TGTGCCAGCACAAAAAGTGGGGCGGGGAGCCAAGAGACCCAGTACTTC. Protein sequence: CASTKSGAGSQETQYF.

This clonotype has just a few counts. The chain links TRBV5-8 to TRBJ1-6, with D hard to call. The CDR3 loop spans 15 amino acids. V dropped 1 base and J dropped 9 bases, with 14 bases sitting between them. Germline V gene data show CDR1 as SGHTS and CDR2 as YDEGEE. The CDR3 coding sequence is TGTGCCAGCAGCTTGTTGGTACTCCTGATTTCACCCCTCCACTTT. It translates to CASSLLVLLISPLHF.

The chain recombines TRBV4-3 with TRBJ1-6; D unclear. Per the germline V gene, CDR1 is LGHNA and CDR2 is YSLEER. V was clipped by 2 bases and J by 9 bases, with 17 bases between them. The CDR3 spans 16 residues. The CDR3 reads CASSQRGNDPGSPLHF. DNA for the CDR3: TGCGCCAGCAGCCAACGGGGAAATGACCCCGGTTCACCCCTCCACTTT.

The V call is TRBV12-3 or TRBV12-4, the J call TRBJ2-7; possibly TRBD1 or TRBD2 for D (6 bases each). With 3 bases removed from V and 3 bases from J, the gap between germline ends came to 12 bases. The CDR3 is 14 residues long. CDR3 sequence (DNA): TGTGCCAGCAGTTTGGGGGGCGCCGGCTACGAGCAGTACTTC. Its protein is CASSLGGAGYEQYF.

A few counts support this clonotype. The rearrangement links TRBV28 to TRBJ2-2, with 9 bases fitting TRBD1. Per germline, CDR1 MDHEN and CDR2 SYDVKM. This CDR3 is built from 14 residues. The V segment lost 7 bases and the J segment 4 bases; nucleotides outside the gene matches: 4. CDR3 sequence (DNA): TGTGCCAGCACCCCGGGACAGGGCACCGGGGAGCTGTTTTTT. This gives the protein CASTPGQGTGELFF.

This clonotype has at least ten counts. J is TRBJ1-2 and V is TRBV15; tentative D call: TRBD1 (6 bases). The CDR3 totals 13 residues. Per germline, CDR1 LNHNV and CDR2 YYDKDF (reference sequence). V shed 5 bases and J shed 5 bases, with 12 bases lying between them. The DNA of the CDR3 is TGTGCCACCAGCGTTGGACAGCAATATGGCTACACCTTC. This codes for CATSVGQQYGYTF.

This chain uses TRBV5-4 with TRBJ2-1; 11 nucleotides match TRBD2. Germline CDR1 is SGHNT and CDR2 is YYREEE (reference sequence). The V gene end was trimmed by 4 bases and the J gene end by 1 base; junction bases not matched to a gene: 7. This CDR3 comprises 17 residues. CDR3 residues: CASSRPLAGASYNEQFF. DNA of the CDR3: TGTGCCAGCAGCCGCCCACTAGCGGGGGCTTCCTACAATGAGCAGTTCTTC.

This chain links TRBV7-9 with TRBJ2-7; 8 bases line up with TRBD1. J was trimmed by 3 bases and V by 2 bases; bases with no gene match: 6. This CDR3 region has 15 residues. Germline V lookup: CDR1 SEHNR, CDR2 FQNEAQ (reference sequence). The CDR3 is CASSLPDRVVYEQYF. CDR3 DNA: TGTGCCAGCAGCTTACCGGACAGGGTAGTCTACGAGCAGTACTTC.

This sequence joins TRBV5-1 and TRBJ2-1; 10 bases match TRBD2. Germline V gene data show CDR1 as SGHRS and CDR2 as YFSETQ. V shed 0 bases, J shed 8 bases, and the junction held 11 bases outside the gene matches. This CDR3 is built from 17 residues. In nucleotides, the CDR3 is TGCGCCAGCAGCTTGGGTTCAGGAGCGGGGGGGCTGCATGAGCAGTTCTTC. The encoded protein is CASSLGSGAGGLHEQFF.

This clonotype has more than one count but fewer than ten. V is TRBV14 and J is TRBJ2-1; the match to TRBD2 covers 8 bases. CDR3 length: 14 amino acids. V dropped 4 bases and J dropped 7; count of bases not matched to a gene: 6. CDR1 and CDR2 from the germline V gene are SGHDN and FVKESK. For the CDR3, the DNA is TGTGCCAGCAGCCGCGGGGGGCCCAAGAATGAGCAGTTCTTC. It yields the protein CASSRGGPKNEQFF.

This clonotype was seen repeatedly, ten times or more. The rearrangement links TRBV4-2 to TRBJ1-6; D might be TRBD1 (6 bases). The V end lost 0 bases, the J end lost 5 bases, and 8 bases lay between the germline ends. CDR1 LGHNA and CDR2 YNFKEQ come from the germline V gene. The CDR3 covers 15 residues. CDR3 region: CASSQEQGDNSPLHF. CDR3 bases: TGTGCCAGCAGCCAAGAACAGGGTGATAATTCACCCCTCCACTTT.

This clonotype was recorded many times. V and J are TRBV5-1 and TRBJ2-5; D perhaps matches TRBD2 (6 bases). Per the germline V gene, CDR1 is SGHRS and CDR2 is YFSETQ. V lost 3 bases, J lost 5 bases, and 20 bases lay in between. The CDR3 is 16 amino acids. The CDR3 is CASSWQEGPGLETQYF. CDR3 in DNA: TGCGCCAGCAGCTGGCAGGAGGGGCCGGGGTTGGAGACCCAGTACTTC.

The chain joins TRBV5-1 to TRBJ1-5, with unresolved D. Between the trimmed V and J ends, which lost 2 bases and 4 bases, there was a span of 7 bases. This CDR3 has 13 amino acids. Germline V CDR1 and CDR2: SGHRS, YFSETQ. The CDR3 loop reads CASSFDGNQPQHF. Written as DNA, the CDR3 is TGCGCCAGCAGCTTTGACGGAAATCAGCCCCAGCATTTT.

This clonotype was recorded at least ten times. The chain uses TRBV12-3 or TRBV12-4 and TRBJ2-2; unclear D gene. The ends were cut back, 6 bases at V and 1 base at J, with 15 bases in the middle. This CDR3 is 16 amino acids long. CDR3 amino acids: CASSPEMGWNTGELFF. In DNA, the CDR3 is TGTGCCAGCAGCCCAGAGATGGGGTGGAACACCGGGGAGCTGTTTTTT.

Many counts were recorded for this clonotype. The V gene is TRBV27, the J gene TRBJ2-5, with TRBD1 matching over 8 bases. J was trimmed by 5 bases and V by 4 bases; bases with no gene match: 6. CDR3 size: 14 residues. Germline values: CDR1 MNHEY, CDR2 SMNVEV (reference sequence). CDR3 loop: CASSSDRGWETQYF. The CDR3 bases are TGTGCCAGCAGTTCCGACAGGGGTTGGGAGACCCAGTACTTC.

This clonotype showed up just a few times. The CDR3 coding sequence is TGTGCCAGTAGTGCCCGACTAGCGGGGGGATACAATGAGCAGTTCTTC. Protein product: CASSARLAGGYNEQFF. V and J are TRBV19 and TRBJ2-1; the match to TRBD2 covers 13 bases. The CDR3 length is 16 residues. V dropped 5 bases and J dropped 4; count of bases not matched to a gene: 5. CDR1 is LNHDA and CDR2 is SQIVND in the germline V gene (reference sequence).

This clonotype was counted only a few times. The V and J genes are TRBV7-3 and TRBJ2-6; no reliable D call. Between the trimmed V and J ends, which lost 2 bases and 0 bases, there was a span of 11 bases. The CDR3 extends over 17 amino acids. CDR1 is SGHTA and CDR2 is FQGTGA in the germline V gene. This CDR3 is CASSLFRLGSGANVLTF. The CDR3 nucleotides are TGTGCCAGCAGCTTATTTAGGCTGGGCTCTGGGGCCAACGTCCTGACTTTC.

As DNA, the CDR3 is TGCGCCAGCAGCCACCCCGGGTACAATGAGCAGTTCTTC. Translated, it gives CASSHPGYNEQFF. The J gene is TRBJ2-1, the V gene TRBV4-1; no clear D gene. The CDR3 has 13 amino acids. Germline V lookup: CDR1 MGHRA, CDR2 YSYEKL. Trimming cost V 3 bases and J 4 bases, with 7 bases left between them.

This clonotype showed up just a few times. V usage is TRBV11-1 and J usage is TRBJ2-6; TRBD1 aligns across 8 bases. Germline V gene data show CDR1 as SGHAT and CDR2 as FQDESV (reference sequence). CDR3 length equals 19 residues. V shed 4 bases, J shed 2 bases, and the junction held 13 bases outside the gene matches. This chain's CDR3 is CASSSELDRGDTGANVLTF. The CDR3 DNA is TGTGCCAGCAGCTCGGAGTTAGACAGGGGCGACACTGGGGCCAACGTCCTGACTTTC.

The chain uses TRBV10-3 and TRBJ2-1; 10 bases line up with TRBD1. V lost 4 bases to trimming and J lost 7 bases; unmatched junction nucleotides: 4. There are 14 residues in the CDR3. Germline values: CDR1 ENHRY, CDR2 SYGVKD. CDR3 amino acids: CAISAGQGSNEQFF. CDR3 sequence (DNA): TGTGCCATCAGTGCGGGACAGGGGAGTAATGAGCAGTTCTTC.

The genes are TRBV4-3 and TRBJ1-2; D gene unclear. The germline V gene encodes CDR1 LGHNA and CDR2 YSLEER. This CDR3 is built from 15 residues. V shed 0 bases and J shed 5 bases, with 13 bases lying between them. CDR3 DNA: TGCGCCAGCAGCCAAGACGTCGTACGGCCTTATGGCTACACCTTC. Protein sequence: CASSQDVVRPYGYTF.

This clonotype was recorded at least ten times. The J gene is TRBJ2-3, the V gene TRBV11-2, with a weak D call TRBD2 (5 bases). CDR1 is SGHAT, CDR2 FQNNGV, per germline. The CDR3 is made up of 12 amino acids. The germline V and J ends were trimmed by 4 bases and 6 bases, with 8 bases remaining between them. The CDR3 nucleotides read TGTGCCAGCAGCTCTTTAGCGGATACGCAGTATTTT. Amino acid sequence: CASSSLADTQYF. Filled out from reference TRBV11-2 and TRBJ2-3, the complete variable domain reads EAGVAQSPRYKIIEKRQSVAFWCNPISGHATLYWYQQILGQGPKLLIQFQNNGVVDDSQLPKDRFSAERLKGVDSTLKIQPAKLEDSAVYLCASSSLADTQYFGPGTRLTVL.

The V gene is TRBV10-3, the J gene TRBJ1-1; weak D call: TRBD1 (5 bases). Between the trimmed V and J ends, which lost 6 bases and 6 bases, there was a span of 17 bases. CDR1 and CDR2 from the germline V gene are ENHRY and SYGVKD. The CDR3 extends over 14 amino acids. The CDR3 loop is CAISPGTGIPEAFF. DNA of the CDR3: TGTGCCATCAGCCCCGGGACGGGCATTCCTGAAGCTTTCTTT.

V gene TRBV29-1 combines with J gene TRBJ1-4; D perhaps matches TRBD1 (6 bases). Trimming took off 1 base at V and 7 bases at J, with 16 bases between the two ends. Looked up from germline, CDR1 is SQVTM and CDR2 is ANQGSEA. This CDR3 is built from 15 residues. The CDR3 nucleotides read TGCAGCGTTGAAGCCAAACAGGGTGCTACTGAAAAACTGTTTTTT. Encoded protein: CSVEAKQGATEKLFF.

This clonotype was recorded a few times. The J gene is TRBJ2-1, the V gene TRBV5-1; 16 bases align to TRBD2. V shed 1 base, J shed 9 bases, and the junction held 7 bases outside the gene matches. The CDR3 covers 17 residues. Germline CDR1 and CDR2: SGHRS and YFSETQ. DNA for the CDR3: TGCGCCAGCAGCTTGATGGGACTAGCGGGGGGGCCTCGTGAGCAGTTCTTC. Translation gives CASSLMGLAGGPREQFF.

At least ten counts were recorded for this clonotype. The chain uses TRBV7-2 and TRBJ2-5; TRBD1 might be the D (5 bases). This CDR3 has 14 amino acids. Germline CDR1 SGHTA, CDR2 FQGNSA. V gave up 5 bases and J gave up 5 bases, with 15 bases separating them. The DNA of the CDR3 is TGTGCCAGCAGCCCACAGGCGGTTGGGGAGACCCAGTACTTC. This gives the protein CASSPQAVGETQYF.

The rearrangement joins TRBV5-5 to TRBJ1-5; 9 bases line up with TRBD1. CDR1 SGHKS and CDR2 YYEKEE come from the germline V gene (reference sequence). J gave up 9 bases and V 4 bases, and 5 bases lay outside the gene matches. This CDR3 contains 13 residues. CDR3 nucleotides: TGTGCCAGCAGCCGGACAGGGGCTGTGCCCCAGCATTTT. Residues: CASSRTGAVPQHF.